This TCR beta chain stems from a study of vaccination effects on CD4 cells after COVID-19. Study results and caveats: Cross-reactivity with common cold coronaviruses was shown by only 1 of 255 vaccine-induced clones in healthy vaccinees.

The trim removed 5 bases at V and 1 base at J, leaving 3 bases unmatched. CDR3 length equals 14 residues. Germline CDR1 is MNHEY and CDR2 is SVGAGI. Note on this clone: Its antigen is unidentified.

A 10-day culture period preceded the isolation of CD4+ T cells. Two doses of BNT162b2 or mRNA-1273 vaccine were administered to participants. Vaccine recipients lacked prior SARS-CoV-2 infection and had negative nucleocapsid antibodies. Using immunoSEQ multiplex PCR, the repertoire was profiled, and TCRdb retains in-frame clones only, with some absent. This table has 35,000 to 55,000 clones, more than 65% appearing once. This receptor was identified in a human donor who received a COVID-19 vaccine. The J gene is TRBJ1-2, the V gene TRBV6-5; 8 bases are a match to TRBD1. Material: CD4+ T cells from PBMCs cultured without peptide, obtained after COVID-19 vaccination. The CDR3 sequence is CASSRTGNNYGYTF. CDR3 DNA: TGTGCCAGCAGTAGGACAGGGAATAACTATGGCTACACCTTC.